The 14 T cell receptor beta chains below come from one sample, sequenced in a study of circulating CD8 cells and anti-PD-1 response in melanoma. Sorting of live CD3+CD8+TCRalphabeta+ cells by PD-1 and/or TIGIT gave four subsets. The QIAseq Immune Repertoire TCR panel built the libraries from about 14 ng of total RNA. TCRdb used MiXCR to reprocess the reads, holding one entry per CDR3 protein. The profile shows 500 or so distinct CDR3 sequences, about 10% of them singletons. Specimen: CD8+ T cells from PBMCs, collected at baseline or after one month of anti-PD-1 therapy (not recorded which). These receptors came from a human donor with melanoma.

This clonotype is medium-sized. The chain has TRBV7-2 and TRBJ2-5; the D is unclear. Germline CDR1 and CDR2: SGHTA and FQGNSA. The CDR3 runs 14 residues. V lost 2 bases, J lost 0 bases, and 7 bases lay in between. The CDR3 loop is CASSLIGYQETQYF. As DNA, the CDR3 is TGTGCCAGCAGCTTAATCGGGTACCAAGAGACCCAGTACTTC.

By sample fraction, this clonotype is large. This rearrangement joins TRBV7-9 to TRBJ2-1, with 8 positions matching TRBD2. CDR1 is SEHNR and CDR2 is FQNEAQ in the germline V gene (reference sequence). J lost 11 bases, V lost 1 base, and 10 bases had no gene match. The CDR3 sequence is 15 residues long. CDR3 amino acids: CASSLEGGLAGQQFF. CDR3 bases: TGTGCCAGCAGCTTAGAAGGAGGATTAGCGGGGCAGCAGTTCTTC.

By proportion, this clonotype is large. The chain couples TRBV7-3 to TRBJ2-3; 12 positions agree with TRBD2. The CDR3 contains 15 residues. Per germline, CDR1 SGHTA and CDR2 FQGTGA. V shed 6 bases and J 6 bases; nucleotides not matched to a gene: 7. CDR3 sequence reads: CASRSTSGGLDTQYF. Here the CDR3 DNA reads TGTGCCAGCAGGTCGACTAGCGGGGGTTTGGATACGCAGTATTTT.

In this sample, this clonotype is medium-sized (0.01 to 0.1%). The chain employs TRBV27 and TRBJ2-5, with D hard to call. The CDR3 covers 13 residues. Germline CDR1 and CDR2: MNHEY and SMNVEV (reference sequence). Trimming took 6 bases from V and 9 from J, leaving 17 bases between them. CDR3 nucleotides: TGTGCCAGCAGCGTTATGAGCTCAAGCCCCCAGTACTTC. This translates into CASSVMSSSPQYF.

Sample share makes this clonotype medium-sized. V usage is TRBV6-5 and J usage is TRBJ2-1, with unresolved D. Germline V gene lookup returns CDR1 MNHEY and CDR2 SVGAGI. This CDR3 spans 15 amino acids. V shed 8 bases and J shed 0 bases, with 14 bases lying between them. CDR3: CASRPHATSYNEQFF. The DNA of the CDR3 is TGTGCCAGCCGACCGCACGCGACCTCCTACAATGAGCAGTTCTTC.

This clonotype was seen a handful of times. V gene TRBV7-3 combines with J gene TRBJ2-7; 7 nucleotides match TRBD1. Losses at the gene ends were 0 bases for V and 6 bases for J; bases not matched to a gene: 11. This CDR3 has 16 residues. Per germline, CDR1 SGHTA and CDR2 FQGTGA. CDR3 nucleotide sequence: TGTGCCAGCAGCTTAACAGCCGGACAGGTCCTCTCCGAGCAGTACTTC. The encoded protein is CASSLTAGQVLSEQYF.

Within the sample, this clonotype is large. The chain combines TRBV4-3 with TRBJ2-3; TRBD2 matches 13 bases. Germline assignment: CDR1 LGHNA and CDR2 YSLEER. The CDR3 spans 18 residues. Losses at the gene ends were 4 bases for V and 5 bases for J; bases not matched to a gene: 12. The CDR3 spells CASSPTPLAGGREDTQYF. In DNA form, the CDR3 reads TGCGCCAGCAGCCCAACCCCACTAGCGGGGGGGCGGGAAGATACGCAGTATTTT.

The chain uses TRBV28 and TRBJ1-5, with a tentative D call TRBD1 (6 bases). Trimming shortened V by 1 base and J by 4 bases, and 17 bases separated the two germline ends. Germline V gene sequence: CDR1 MDHEN, CDR2 SYDVKM. This CDR3 is 17 amino acids long. As DNA, the CDR3 is TGTGCCAGCAGTTTATTGAACAGGGTGGTTAGTAATCAGCCCCAGCATTTT. This translates into CASSLLNRVVSNQPQHF. Drawing the rest from reference TRBV28 and TRBJ1-5, the complete variable domain is DVKVTQSSRYLVKRTGEKVFLECVQDMDHENMFWYRQDPGLGLRLIYFSYDVKMKEKGDIPEGYSVSREKKERFSLILESASTNQTSMYLCASSLLNRVVSNQPQHFGDGTRLSIL.

This clonotype is termed medium-sized (0.01 to 0.1%). The chain links TRBV6-5 to TRBJ2-3; D is unclear. Trimming took 4 bases from V and 0 from J, leaving 5 bases between them. CDR1 and CDR2 from the germline V gene are MNHEY and SVGAGI. The CDR3 spans 13 residues. CDR3 residues: CASSLQSTDTQYF. For the CDR3, the DNA is TGTGCCAGCAGTTTACAGAGCACAGATACGCAGTATTTT.

This clonotype was counted only a few times. This may be a read error, as it is one base from a much larger clone. The V and J genes are TRBV7-2 and TRBJ2-5; D remains unclear. The CDR3 is 14 amino acids. Germline CDR1 SGHTA, CDR2 FQGNSA. For the CDR3, the DNA is TGTGCCAGCAGCTTAATCGGGTACCAAGGGACCCAGTACTTC. Residues: CASSLIGYQGTQYF.

This clonotype is labeled as large. V gene TRBV2 combines with J gene TRBJ1-2; possible D gene TRBD1, 6 bases. This CDR3 comprises 12 residues. CDR1 SNHLY and CDR2 FYNNEI come from the germline V gene. Trimming left V 4 bases short and J 7 bases short, with 10 bases between. The CDR3 loop reads CASSGRGSGYTF. Here the CDR3 DNA reads TGTGCCAGCAGTGGTAGGGGGAGTGGCTACACCTTC.

This clonotype ranks as medium-sized (0.01 to 0.1%). The CDR3 coding sequence is TGTGCCAGCGGGGGGGCTTTCACGGAAGAGACCCAGTACTTC. It specifies CASGGAFTEETQYF. The chain links TRBV27 to TRBJ2-5; tentatively, D is TRBD2 (7 bases). Germline CDR1 reads MNHEY; CDR2 reads SMNVEV (reference sequence). Trimming removed 8 bases at V and 3 bases at J, with 16 bases between. The CDR3 sequence is 14 residues long.

This clonotype counts as large. The chain recombines TRBV12-3 or TRBV12-4 with TRBJ1-5; D might be TRBD1 (5 bases). Trimming shortened V by 1 base and J by 7 bases, and 14 bases separated the two germline ends. This CDR3 contains 15 residues. CDR3 sequence: CASSLEGRRKQPQHF. In DNA form, the CDR3 reads TGTGCCAGCAGTTTAGAGGGGCGACGGAAGCAGCCCCAGCATTTT.

This clonotype is labeled medium-sized. The chain is built from TRBV7-2 and TRBJ2-5; D ambiguous. CDR1 and CDR2 (germline): SGHTA, FQGNSA. The length of the CDR3 is 12 residues. V was trimmed by 5 bases and J by 5 bases, leaving 9 bases between them. This CDR3 is CASSMDRETQYF. The CDR3 DNA reads as TGTGCCAGCAGCATGGACCGGGAGACCCAGTACTTC.